These 7 T cell receptor beta chains originate from one sample sequenced in a study of blood T cells in healthy people across ages. The second PCR ran about 7 to 12 cycles with a sample-barcoded 5' primer and J-beta primers. TCRdb analysed the 5' RACE reads with MiXCR anew, one entry per CDR3 protein. Here the sample spans approximately 780,000 distinct CDR3 sequences, about 26% being singletons. This sample also appeared in a second study, on T cells of mothers and their children.

Sequenced sample: blood. The receptors originated from a boy aged 5 to 17 in good health.

This clonotype was detected a few times. The rearrangement links TRBV20-1 to TRBJ2-7; D is perhaps TRBD1 (5 bases). V was pared by 4 bases and J by 2 bases, with 15 bases between. CDR1 DFQATT and CDR2 SNEGSKA come from the germline V gene (reference sequence). This CDR3 region has 14 residues. The CDR3 bases are TGCAGTGCTACCCCCCGAGACAGAACCTACGAGCAGTACTTC. Protein: CSATPRDRTYEQYF.

Remarks on this clonotype: A junction end diverges from the germline sequence, so it may reflect a read error. V usage is TRBV28 and J usage is TRBJ2-7; 7 bases match TRBD1. Germline V CDR1 and CDR2: MDHEN, SYDVKM. The CDR3 contains 15 residues. The chain's CDR3 is CASSFTGVRTYGQYF. The CDR3 DNA follows: TGTGCCAGCAGTTTCACAGGGGTTAGGACCTACGGGCAGTACTTC.

The V and J genes are TRBV7-9 and TRBJ1-6; a possible D gene is TRBD1 (5 bases). There are 16 residues in the CDR3. Trimming took off 5 bases at V and 5 bases at J, with 16 bases between the two ends. Per the germline V gene, CDR1 is SEHNR and CDR2 is FQNEAQ (reference sequence). The CDR3 spells CASSLGQGDDNSPLHF. The CDR3 DNA sequence: TGTGCCAGCAGCCTAGGGCAGGGAGACGATAATTCACCCCTCCACTTT.

This clonotype occurred many times. J is TRBJ2-7 and V is TRBV29-1, with D possibly called TRBD1 or TRBD2 (5 bases each). The CDR3 covers 11 residues. Trimming removed 3 bases from V and 5 bases from J, with 8 bases in between. Per germline, CDR1 SQVTM and CDR2 ANQGSEA. Here the CDR3 DNA reads TGCAGCGTTGATTTGGGGGACGAGCAGTACTTC. Its protein is CSVDLGDEQYF.

This clonotype was detected only a few times. The chain employs TRBV14 and TRBJ2-2, with D perhaps TRBD1 (6 bases). CDR1 SGHDN and CDR2 FVKESK come from the germline V gene. The germline V and J ends were trimmed by 0 bases and 1 base, with 12 bases remaining between them. The CDR3 consists of 17 residues. The CDR3 DNA follows: TGTGCCAGCAGCCAAGATGTCTGGACAGAGAACACCGGGGAGCTGTTTTTT. Translation: CASSQDVWTENTGELFF. Combining the CDR3 with reference TRBV14 and TRBJ2-2 gives the whole variable domain EAGVTQFPSHSVIEKGQTVTLRCDPISGHDNLYWYRRVMGKEIKFLLHFVKESKQDESGMPNNRFLAERTGGTYSTLKVQPAELEDSGVYFCASSQDVWTENTGELFFGEGSRLTVL.

This chain connects TRBV20-1 to TRBJ2-7, with TRBD2 matching over 10 bases. CDR3 size: 14 residues. Per germline, CDR1 DFQATT and CDR2 SNEGSKA (reference sequence). Trimming cost V 3 bases and J 5 bases; bases outside gene matches: 7. CDR3 residues: CSARDSGRNDEQYF. CDR3 DNA: TGCAGTGCTAGGGATAGCGGGAGGAATGACGAGCAGTACTTC.

This sequence joins TRBV12-3 or TRBV12-4 and TRBJ2-1, with D possibly matching TRBD2 (6 bases). Trimming left V 3 bases short and J 12 bases short, with 12 bases between. CDR3 size: 12 residues. Here the CDR3 DNA reads TGTGCCAGCAGTTTTCGACTAGGAGGGCAGTTCTTC. Amino acids: CASSFRLGGQFF.